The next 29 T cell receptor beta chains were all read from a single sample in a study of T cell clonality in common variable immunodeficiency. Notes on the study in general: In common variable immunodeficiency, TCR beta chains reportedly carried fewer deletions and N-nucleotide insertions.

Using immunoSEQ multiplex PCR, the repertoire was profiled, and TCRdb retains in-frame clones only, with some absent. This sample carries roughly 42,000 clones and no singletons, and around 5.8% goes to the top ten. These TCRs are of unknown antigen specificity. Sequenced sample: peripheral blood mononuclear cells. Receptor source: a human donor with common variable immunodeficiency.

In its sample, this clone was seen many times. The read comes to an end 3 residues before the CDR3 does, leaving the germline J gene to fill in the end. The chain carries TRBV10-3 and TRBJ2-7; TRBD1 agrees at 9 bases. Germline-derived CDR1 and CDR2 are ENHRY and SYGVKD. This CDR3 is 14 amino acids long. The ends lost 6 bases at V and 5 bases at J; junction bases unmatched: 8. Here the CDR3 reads CAISPTGGGNEQYF. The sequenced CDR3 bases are TGTGCCATCAGCCCTACAGGGGGCGGAAACGAG.

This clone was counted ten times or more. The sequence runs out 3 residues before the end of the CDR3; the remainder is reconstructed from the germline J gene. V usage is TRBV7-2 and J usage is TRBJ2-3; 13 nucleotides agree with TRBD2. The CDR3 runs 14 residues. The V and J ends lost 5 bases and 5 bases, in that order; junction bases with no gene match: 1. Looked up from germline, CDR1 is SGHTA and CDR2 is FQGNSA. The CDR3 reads CASSTSGGGDTQYF. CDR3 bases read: TGTGCCAGCAGCACTAGCGGGGGGGGAGATACG.

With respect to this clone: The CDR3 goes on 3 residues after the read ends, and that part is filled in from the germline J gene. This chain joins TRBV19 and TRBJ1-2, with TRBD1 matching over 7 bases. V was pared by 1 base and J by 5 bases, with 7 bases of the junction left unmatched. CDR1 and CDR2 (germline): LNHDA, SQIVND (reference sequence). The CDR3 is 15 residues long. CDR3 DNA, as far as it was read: TGTGCCAGTAGTATAGTTGGGACAGACTCTTATGGC. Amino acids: CASSIVGTDSYG. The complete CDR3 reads CASSIVGTDSYGYTF. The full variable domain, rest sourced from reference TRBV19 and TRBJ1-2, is DGGITQSPKYLFRKEGQNVTLSCEQNLNHDAMYWYRQDPGQGLRLIYYSQIVNDFQKGDIAEGYSVSREKKESFPLTVTSAQKNPTAFYLCASSIVGTDSYGYTFGSGTRLTVV.

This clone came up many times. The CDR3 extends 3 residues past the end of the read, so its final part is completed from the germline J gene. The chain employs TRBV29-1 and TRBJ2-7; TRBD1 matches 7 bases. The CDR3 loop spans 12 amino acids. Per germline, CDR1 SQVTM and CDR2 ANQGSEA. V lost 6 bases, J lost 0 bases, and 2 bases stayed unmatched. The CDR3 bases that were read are TGCAGCGTGGGGACAGTCTCCTACGAG. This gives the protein CSVGTVSYE. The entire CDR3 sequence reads CSVGTVSYEQYF.

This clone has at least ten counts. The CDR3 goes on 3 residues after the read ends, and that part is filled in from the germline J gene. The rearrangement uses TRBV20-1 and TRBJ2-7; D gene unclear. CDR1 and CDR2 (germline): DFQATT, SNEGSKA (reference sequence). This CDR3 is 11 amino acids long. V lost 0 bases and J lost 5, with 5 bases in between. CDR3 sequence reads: CSARDLNEQYF. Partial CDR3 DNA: TGCAGTGCTAGAGATCTTAACGAG.

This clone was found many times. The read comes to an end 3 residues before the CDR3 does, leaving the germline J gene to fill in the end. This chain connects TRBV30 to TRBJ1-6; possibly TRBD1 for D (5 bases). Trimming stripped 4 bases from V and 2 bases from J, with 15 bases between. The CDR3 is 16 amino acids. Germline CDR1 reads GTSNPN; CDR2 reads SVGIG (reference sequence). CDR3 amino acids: CAWTPLADTYNSPLHF. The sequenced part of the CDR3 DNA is TGTGCCTGGACCCCACTTGCGGACACCTATAATTCACCC.

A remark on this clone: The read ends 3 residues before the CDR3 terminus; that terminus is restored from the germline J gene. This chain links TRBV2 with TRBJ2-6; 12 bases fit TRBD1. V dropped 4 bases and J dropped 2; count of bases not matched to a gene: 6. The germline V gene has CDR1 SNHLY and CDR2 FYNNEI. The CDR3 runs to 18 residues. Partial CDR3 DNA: TGTGCCAGCAGTGGAGGGACAGGGGGCTCAACTGGGGCCAACGTC. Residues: CASSGGTGGSTGANV. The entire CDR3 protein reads CASSGGTGGSTGANVLTF.

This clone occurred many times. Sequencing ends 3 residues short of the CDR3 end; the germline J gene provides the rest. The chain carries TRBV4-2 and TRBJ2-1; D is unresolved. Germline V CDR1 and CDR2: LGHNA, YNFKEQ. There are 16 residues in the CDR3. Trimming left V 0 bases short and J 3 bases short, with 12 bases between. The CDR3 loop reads CASSQEAPDIYNEQFF. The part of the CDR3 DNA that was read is TGTGCCAGCAGCCAAGAGGCTCCAGACATCTACAATGAG.

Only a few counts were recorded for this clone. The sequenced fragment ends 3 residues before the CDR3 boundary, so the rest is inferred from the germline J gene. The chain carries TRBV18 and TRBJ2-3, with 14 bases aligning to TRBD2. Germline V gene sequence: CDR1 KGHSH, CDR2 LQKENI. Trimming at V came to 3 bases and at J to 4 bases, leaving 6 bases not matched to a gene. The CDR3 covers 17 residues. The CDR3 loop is CASSPETSGRASDTQYF. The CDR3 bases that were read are TGTGCCAGCTCACCCGAGACTAGCGGGAGGGCCTCAGATACG.

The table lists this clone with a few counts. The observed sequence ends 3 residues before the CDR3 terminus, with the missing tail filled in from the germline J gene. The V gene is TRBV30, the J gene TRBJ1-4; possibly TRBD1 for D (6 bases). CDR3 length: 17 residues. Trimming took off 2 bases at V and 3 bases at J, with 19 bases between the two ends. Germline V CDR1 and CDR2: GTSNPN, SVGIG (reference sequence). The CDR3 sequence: CAWSSGRRKGANEKLFF. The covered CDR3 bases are TGTGCCTGGAGTTCCGGACGGCGTAAGGGGGCTAATGAAAAA.

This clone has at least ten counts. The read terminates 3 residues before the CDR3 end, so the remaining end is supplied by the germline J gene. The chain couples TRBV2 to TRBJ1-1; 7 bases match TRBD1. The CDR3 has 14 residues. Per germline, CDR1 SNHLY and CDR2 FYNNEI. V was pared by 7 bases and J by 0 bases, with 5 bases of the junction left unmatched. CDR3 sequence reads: CASIYRGVNTEAFF. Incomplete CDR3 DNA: TGTGCCAGCATTTACAGGGGAGTGAACACTGAA.

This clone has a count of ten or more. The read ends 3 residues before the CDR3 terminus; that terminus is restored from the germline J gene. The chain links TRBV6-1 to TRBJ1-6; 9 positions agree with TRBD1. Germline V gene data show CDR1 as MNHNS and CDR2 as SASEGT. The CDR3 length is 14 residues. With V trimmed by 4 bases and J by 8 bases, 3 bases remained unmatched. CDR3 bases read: TGTGCCAGCAGTGTCCGGGACAGGGATTCACCC. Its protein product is CASSVRDRDSP. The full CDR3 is CASSVRDRDSPLHF.

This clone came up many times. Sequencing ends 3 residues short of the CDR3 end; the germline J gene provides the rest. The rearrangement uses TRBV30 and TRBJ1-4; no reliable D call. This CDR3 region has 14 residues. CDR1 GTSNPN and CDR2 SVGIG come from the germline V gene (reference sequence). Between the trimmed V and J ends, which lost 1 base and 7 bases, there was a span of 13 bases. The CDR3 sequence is CAWSGTTLAEKLFF. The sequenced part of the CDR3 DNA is TGTGCCTGGAGTGGAACAACCTTGGCTGAAAAA.

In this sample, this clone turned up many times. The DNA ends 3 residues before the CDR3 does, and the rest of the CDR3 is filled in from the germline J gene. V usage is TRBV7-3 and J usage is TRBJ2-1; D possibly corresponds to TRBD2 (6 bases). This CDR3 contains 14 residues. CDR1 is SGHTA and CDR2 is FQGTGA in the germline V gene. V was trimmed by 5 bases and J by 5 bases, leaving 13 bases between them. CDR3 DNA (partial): TGTGCCAGCAGCCGGGGACTCCGAGACAATGAG. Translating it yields CASSRGLRDNE. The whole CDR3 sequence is CASSRGLRDNEQFF.

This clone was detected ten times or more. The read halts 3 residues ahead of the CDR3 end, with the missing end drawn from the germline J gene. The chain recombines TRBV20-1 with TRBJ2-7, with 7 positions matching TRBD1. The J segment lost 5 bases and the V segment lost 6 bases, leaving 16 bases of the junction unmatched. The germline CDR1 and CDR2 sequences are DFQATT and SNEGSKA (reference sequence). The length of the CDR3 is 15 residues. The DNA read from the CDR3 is TGCAGTGCGCTACCGACAGGGAAGGAGTATGACGAG. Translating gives CSALPTGKEYDE. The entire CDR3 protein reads CSALPTGKEYDEQYF.

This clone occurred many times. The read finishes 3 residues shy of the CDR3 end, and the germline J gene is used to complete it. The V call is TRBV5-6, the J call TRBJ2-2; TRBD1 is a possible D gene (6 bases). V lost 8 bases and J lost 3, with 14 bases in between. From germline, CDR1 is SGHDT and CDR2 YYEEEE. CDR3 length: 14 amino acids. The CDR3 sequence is CASSKGEYTGELFF. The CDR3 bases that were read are TGTGCCAGTAGCAAGGGGGAGTACACCGGGGAG.

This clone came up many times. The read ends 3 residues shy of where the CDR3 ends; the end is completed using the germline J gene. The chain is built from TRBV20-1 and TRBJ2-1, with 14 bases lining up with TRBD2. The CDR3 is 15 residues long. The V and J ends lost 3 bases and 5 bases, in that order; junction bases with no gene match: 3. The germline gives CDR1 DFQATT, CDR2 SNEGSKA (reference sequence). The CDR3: CSASPGLAGDNEQFF. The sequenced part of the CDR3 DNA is TGCAGTGCTAGCCCGGGACTAGCGGGGGACAATGAG.

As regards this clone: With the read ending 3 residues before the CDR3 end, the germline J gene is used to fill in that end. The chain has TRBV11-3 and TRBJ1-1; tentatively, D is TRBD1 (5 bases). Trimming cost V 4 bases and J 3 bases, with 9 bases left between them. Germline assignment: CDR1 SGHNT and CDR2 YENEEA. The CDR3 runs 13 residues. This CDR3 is CASSSRGDTEAFF. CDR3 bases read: TGTGCCAGCAGCTCCCGGGGGGACACTGAA.

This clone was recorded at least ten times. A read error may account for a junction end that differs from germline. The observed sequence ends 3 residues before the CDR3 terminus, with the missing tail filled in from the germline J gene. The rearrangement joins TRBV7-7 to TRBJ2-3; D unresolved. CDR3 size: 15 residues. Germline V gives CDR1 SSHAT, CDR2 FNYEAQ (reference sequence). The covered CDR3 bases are TGTGCTAGCAGCTTAGTTGGCAGTCGCACAGATACG. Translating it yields CASSLVGSRTDT. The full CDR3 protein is CASSLVGSRTDTQYF.

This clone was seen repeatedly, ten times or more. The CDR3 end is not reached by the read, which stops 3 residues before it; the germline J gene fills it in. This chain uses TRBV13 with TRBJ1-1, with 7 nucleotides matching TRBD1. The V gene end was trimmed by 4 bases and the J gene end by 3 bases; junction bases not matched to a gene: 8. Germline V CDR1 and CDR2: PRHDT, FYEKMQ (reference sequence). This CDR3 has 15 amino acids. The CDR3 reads CASSYPTGIYTEAFF. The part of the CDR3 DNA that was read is TGTGCCAGCAGCTACCCGACAGGGATCTACACTGAA.

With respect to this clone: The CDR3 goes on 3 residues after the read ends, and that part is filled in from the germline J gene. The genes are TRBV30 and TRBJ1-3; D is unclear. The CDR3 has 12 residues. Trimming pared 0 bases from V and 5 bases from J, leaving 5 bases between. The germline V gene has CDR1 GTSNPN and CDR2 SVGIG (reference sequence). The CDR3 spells CAWSVQRNTIYF. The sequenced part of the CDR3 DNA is TGTGCCTGGAGTGTACAAAGAAACACC.

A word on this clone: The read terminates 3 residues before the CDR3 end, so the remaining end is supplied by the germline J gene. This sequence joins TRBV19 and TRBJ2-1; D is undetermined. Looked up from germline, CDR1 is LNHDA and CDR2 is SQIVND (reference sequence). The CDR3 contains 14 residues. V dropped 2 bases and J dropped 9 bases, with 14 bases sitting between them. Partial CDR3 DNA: TGTGCCAGTAGTATAAGTGACGGCAGGCTTGAG. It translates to CASSISDGRLE. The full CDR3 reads CASSISDGRLEQFF. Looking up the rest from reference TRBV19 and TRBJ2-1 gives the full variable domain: DGGITQSPKYLFRKEGQNVTLSCEQNLNHDAMYWYRQDPGQGLRLIYYSQIVNDFQKGDIAEGYSVSREKKESFPLTVTSAQKNPTAFYLCASSISDGRLEQFFGPGTRLTVL.

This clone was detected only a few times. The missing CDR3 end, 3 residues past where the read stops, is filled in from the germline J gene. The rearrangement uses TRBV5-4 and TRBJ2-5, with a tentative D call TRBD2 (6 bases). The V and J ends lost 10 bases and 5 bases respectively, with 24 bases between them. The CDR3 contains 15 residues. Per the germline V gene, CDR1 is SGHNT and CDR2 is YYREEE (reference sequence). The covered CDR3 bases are TGTGCCGCAGCCGCCCGCGGGATCGGGGTGGAGACC. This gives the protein CAAAARGIGVET. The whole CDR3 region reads CAAAARGIGVETQYF.

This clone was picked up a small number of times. The CDR3 reads CASSPVQGETQYF. CDR3 DNA (partial): TGTGCCAGCTCACCTGTGCAGGGGGAGACC. This chain uses TRBV18 with TRBJ2-5, with D possibly TRBD1 on 6 matching bases. The read ends 3 residues before the CDR3 terminus; that terminus is restored from the germline J gene. Germline CDR1 is KGHSH and CDR2 is LQKENI. This CDR3 has 13 residues. V lost 3 bases, J lost 5 bases, and 10 bases lay in between.

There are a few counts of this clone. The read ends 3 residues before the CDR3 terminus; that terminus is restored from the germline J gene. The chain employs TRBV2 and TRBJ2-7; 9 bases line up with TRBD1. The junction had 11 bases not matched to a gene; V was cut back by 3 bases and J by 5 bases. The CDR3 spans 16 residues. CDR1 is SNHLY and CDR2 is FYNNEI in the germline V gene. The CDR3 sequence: CASSDWSGTGSDEQYF. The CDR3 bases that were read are TGTGCCAGCAGTGATTGGTCCGGGACAGGGTCGGACGAG.

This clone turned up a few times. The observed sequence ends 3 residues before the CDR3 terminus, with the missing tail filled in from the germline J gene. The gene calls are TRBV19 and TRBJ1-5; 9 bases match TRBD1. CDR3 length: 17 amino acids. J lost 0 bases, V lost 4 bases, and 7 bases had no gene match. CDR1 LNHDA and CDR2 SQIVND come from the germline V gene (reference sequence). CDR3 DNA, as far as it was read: TGTGCCAGTAGTACGGGACAGGGTGCTAATAGCAATCAGCCC. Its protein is CASSTGQGANSNQP. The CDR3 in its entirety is CASSTGQGANSNQPQHF.

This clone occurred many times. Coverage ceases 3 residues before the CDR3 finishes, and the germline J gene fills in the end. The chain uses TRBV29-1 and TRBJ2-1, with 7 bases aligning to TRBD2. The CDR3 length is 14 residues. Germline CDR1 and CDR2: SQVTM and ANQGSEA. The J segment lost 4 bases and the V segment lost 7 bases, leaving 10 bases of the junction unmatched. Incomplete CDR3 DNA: TGCAGCGCTGCCGGGACTAAAGAGTACAATGAG. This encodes CSAAGTKEYNE. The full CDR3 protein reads CSAAGTKEYNEQFF.

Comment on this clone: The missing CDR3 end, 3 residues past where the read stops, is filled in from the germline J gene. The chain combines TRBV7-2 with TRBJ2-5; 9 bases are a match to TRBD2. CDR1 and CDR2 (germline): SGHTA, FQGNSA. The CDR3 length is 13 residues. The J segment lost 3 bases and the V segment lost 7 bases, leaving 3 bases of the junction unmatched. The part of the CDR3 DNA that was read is TGTGCCAGCAATAGCGGGGGAAAAGAGACC. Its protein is CASNSGGKET. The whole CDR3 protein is CASNSGGKETQYF. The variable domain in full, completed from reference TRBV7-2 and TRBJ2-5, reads GAGVSQSPSNKVTEKGKDVELRCDPISGHTALYWYRQSLGQGLEFLIYFQGNSAPDKSGLPSDRFSAERTGGSVSTLTIQRTQQEDSAVYLCASNSGGKETQYFGPGTRLLVL.

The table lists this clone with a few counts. The CDR3 DNA, read in part, is TGTGCCAGTCGACAGGGGGCTTCG. This sequence encodes CASRQGAS. The CDR3 in its entirety is CASRQGASQYF. The rearrangement uses TRBV19 and TRBJ2-3; 10 bases match TRBD1. The read finishes 3 residues shy of the CDR3 end, and the germline J gene is used to complete it. Germline values: CDR1 LNHDA, CDR2 SQIVND (reference sequence). The CDR3 sequence is 11 residues long. Variable domain in full (rest from reference TRBV19 and TRBJ2-3): DGGITQSPKYLFRKEGQNVTLSCEQNLNHDAMYWYRQDPGQGLRLIYYSQIVNDFQKGDIAEGYSVSREKKESFPLTVTSAQKNPTAFYLCASRQGASQYFGPGTRLTVL.